A selection of T cell receptor beta chains follows, all from one sample in a study of response to subunit inactivated influenza vaccine. From the RT-PCR reads, TCRdb called clonotypes with MiXCR, one entry per CDR3 protein. The sample carries 200,000 to 250,000 distinct CDR3 sequences, roughly an eighth recorded once. Sequencing used non-naive T cells sorted from PBMCs, obtained about 14 days before vaccination. All receptors come from a middle-aged man who received an inactivated influenza vaccine. Both conserved end residues are part of each CDR3. A D gene is named only where the DNA matches it firmly. Only part of the rows carry a size: once, few, many, or a class if the clone is expanded.

length | D | J | size | V | CDR3 | DNA
13 | TRBD2 | TRBJ2-1 | - | TRBV5-1 | CASKSGSGNEQFF | TGCGCCAGCAAGAGCGGGAGTGGTAATGAGCAGTTCTTC
12 | - | TRBJ2-3 | few | TRBV29-1 | CSVESRSDTQYF | TGCAGCGTTGAAAGTCGATCAGATACGCAGTATTTT
16 | TRBD1 | TRBJ1-5 | few | TRBV28 | CASSSGRGRGNQPQHF | TGTGCCAGCAGTTCTGGCAGGGGGCGCGGAAATCAGCCCCAGCATTTT
14 | - | TRBJ1-6 | - | TRBV6-2/TRBV6-3 | CASSFGQPNSPLHF | TGTGCCAGCAGTTTCGGACAGCCTAATTCACCCCTCCACTTT
15 | - | TRBJ2-2 | many | TRBV7-2 | CASSWGGPRPGELFF | TGTGCCAGCAGCTGGGGGGGCCCCCGGCCCGGGGAGCTGTTTTTT
14 | TRBD1 | TRBJ2-7 | many | TRBV27 | CASSGRTGIGEQYF | TGTGCCAGCAGTGGGCGGACAGGGATTGGCGAGCAGTACTTC
15 | - | TRBJ1-1 | - | TRBV20-1 | CSASAAERANTEAFF | TGCAGTGCTAGCGCCGCGGAGCGGGCGAACACTGAAGCTTTCTTT
12 | - | TRBJ2-7 | - | TRBV2 | CASGRDSYEQYF | TGTGCCAGCGGGCGGGACTCCTACGAGCAGTACTTC
12 | - | TRBJ1-1 | many | TRBV20-1 | CSARGPNTEAFF | TGCAGTGCTAGGGGCCCGAACACTGAAGCTTTCTTT
19 | - | TRBJ2-1 | few | TRBV21-1 | CASSRAQWGQREGYNEQFF | TGTGCCAGCAGCAGAGCTCAATGGGGGCAGCGGGAGGGCTACAATGAGCAGTTCTTC
14 | - | TRBJ2-7 | - | TRBV7-8 | CASSPSHGTYEQYF | TGTGCCAGCAGCCCCTCCCACGGAACCTACGAGCAGTACTTC
13 | TRBD1 | TRBJ2-7 | - | TRBV28 | CASRGTGFYEQYF | TGTGCCAGCAGAGGGACAGGTTTTTACGAGCAGTACTTC
13 | - | TRBJ2-3 | - | TRBV11-2 | CASGRLLTDTQYF | TGTGCCAGCGGCAGGTTGCTCACAGATACGCAGTATTTT
14 | TRBD1 | TRBJ2-3 | many | TRBV29-1 | CSVVTDRDPDTQYF | TGCAGCGTTGTGACGGACAGGGATCCAGATACGCAGTATTTT
13 | - | TRBJ1-5 | many | TRBV12-3/TRBV12-4 | CASSRGRYQPQHF | TGTGCCAGCAGCCGGGGCAGATATCAGCCCCAGCATTTT
14 | - | TRBJ1-6 | few | TRBV20-1 | CSARSGYSNSPLHF | TGCAGTGCAAGAAGTGGTTACTCGAATTCACCCCTCCACTTT
16 | - | TRBJ2-3 | few | TRBV7-9 | CASSSPRAGLRDTQYF | TGTGCCAGCAGCTCCCCCCGGGCTGGACTACGAGATACGCAGTATTTT
16 | TRBD2 | TRBJ2-1 | many | TRBV29-1 | CSVEGGTSGIYNEQFF | TGCAGCGTTGAAGGGGGGACTAGCGGAATCTACAATGAGCAGTTCTTC
14 | - | TRBJ1-2 | - | TRBV7-8 | CASSLDAVNYGYTF | TGTGCCAGCAGCTTAGATGCGGTAAACTATGGCTACACCTTC
17 | - | TRBJ2-7 | few | TRBV20-1 | CSASLPGTSTAAYEQYF | TGCAGTGCTAGTCTTCCCGGGACTTCCACTGCCGCCTACGAGCAGTACTTC
17 | - | TRBJ2-4 | - | TRBV4-3 | CASSQDPSGLAKNIQYF | TGCGCCAGCAGCCAAGATCCCTCAGGCCTAGCCAAAAACATTCAGTACTTC
12 | - | TRBJ2-5 | - | TRBV11-1 | CASEAVSETQYF | TGTGCCAGCGAGGCCGTTTCTGAGACCCAGTACTTC
12 | TRBD1 | TRBJ1-2 | few | TRBV20-1 | CSGVGGSYGYTF | TGCAGTGGCGTAGGGGGCAGCTATGGCTACACCTTC
14 | - | TRBJ2-7 | few | TRBV4-1 | CASSQPDKRLEQYF | TGCGCCAGCAGCCAGCCTGATAAAAGACTCGAGCAGTACTTC
20 | TRBD1 | TRBJ2-2 | many | TRBV5-6 | CASSLLYPPQGAISPGELFF | TGTGCCAGCAGCTTACTATATCCCCCACAGGGGGCTATCTCGCCCGGGGAGCTGTTTTTT
14 | TRBD2 | TRBJ2-1 | - | TRBV6-1 | CASSDLAGVAEQFF | TGTGCCAGCAGTGACCTAGCGGGAGTAGCGGAGCAGTTCTTC
15 | - | TRBJ2-7 | - | TRBV5-1 | CASSFGQGSPLEQYF | TGCGCCAGCAGCTTTGGGCAGGGGTCCCCCCTAGAGCAGTACTTC
15 | - | TRBJ1-1 | few | TRBV10-2 | CASSAGRVVGTEAFF | TGCGCCAGCAGTGCGGGGAGAGTAGTTGGCACTGAAGCTTTCTTT
12 | - | TRBJ1-2 | few | TRBV10-3 | CAISPTEYGYTF | TGTGCCATCAGCCCGACGGAATATGGCTACACCTTC
12 | - | TRBJ2-5 | - | TRBV2 | CASSAQPETQYF | TGTGCCAGCAGTGCTCAGCCGGAGACCCAGTACTTC
16 | - | TRBJ2-1 | few | TRBV4-2 | CASSKRGGVLYNEQFF | TGTGCCAGCAGCAAGAGGGGGGGGGTCCTTTACAATGAGCAGTTCTTC
16 | - | TRBJ2-5 | - | TRBV6-1 | CASSEASSLRQETQYF | TGTGCCAGCAGTGAAGCCTCTAGTTTGCGGCAAGAGACCCAGTACTTC
20 | TRBD2 | TRBJ2-1 | - | TRBV6-2/TRBV6-3 | CASSPNPGTSGASSYNEQFF | TGTGCCAGCAGTCCGAACCCCGGGACTAGCGGGGCCAGCTCCTACAATGAGCAGTTCTTC
14 | - | TRBJ1-6 | few | TRBV6-5 | CASSLNRDNSPLHF | TGTGCCAGCAGTTTGAACAGGGATAATTCACCCCTCCACTTT
12 | - | TRBJ2-5 | - | TRBV20-1 | CSAPTRGETQYF | TGCAGTGCCCCGACTAGAGGAGAGACCCAGTACTTC
14 | TRBD1 | TRBJ1-5 | - | TRBV20-1 | CSATSDRGNQPQHF | TGCAGTGCTACCTCGGACAGGGGCAATCAGCCCCAGCATTTT
14 | - | TRBJ2-5 | few | TRBV7-2 | CASRSPGNQETQYF | TGTGCCAGCAGGTCACCCGGCAATCAAGAGACCCAGTACTTC
15 | - | TRBJ2-5 | - | TRBV20-1 | CSATGGFGVVETQYF | TGCAGTGCCACCGGTGGCTTTGGGGTTGTGGAGACCCAGTACTTC
15 | - | TRBJ1-2 | few | TRBV4-3 | CASSQDGSGVYGYTF | TGCGCCAGCAGCCAAGATGGATCCGGGGTCTATGGCTACACCTTC
15 | TRBD2 | TRBJ2-5 | few | TRBV5-1 | CASSPLAGGPETQYF | TGCGCCAGCAGCCCCCTAGCGGGGGGGCCGGAGACCCAGTACTTC
15 | - | TRBJ2-7 | few | TRBV7-9 | CASSLAWGRDYEQYF | TGTGCCAGCAGCTTGGCATGGGGCAGGGACTACGAGCAGTACTTC
15 | TRBD2 | TRBJ2-1 | - | TRBV11-2 | CASSFRIAGEDEQFF | TGTGCCAGCAGCTTTCGGATAGCGGGAGAGGATGAGCAGTTCTTC
15 | TRBD1 | TRBJ2-3 | few | TRBV4-3 | CASSQRQGALDTQYF | TGCGCCAGCAGCCAACGACAGGGGGCGTTAGATACGCAGTATTTT
13 | - | TRBJ2-3 | many | TRBV5-6 | CASSLTGTDTQYF | TGTGCCAGCAGCTTGACTGGCACAGATACGCAGTATTTT
14 | - | TRBJ2-7 | - | TRBV4-2 | CASSQEAGANEQYF | TGTGCCAGCAGCCAAGAGGCAGGGGCCAACGAGCAGTACTTC
14 | - | TRBJ1-5 | few | TRBV12-3/TRBV12-4 | CASSLSGKYQPQHF | TGTGCCAGCAGTTTATCCGGGAAGTATCAGCCCCAGCATTTT
15 | - | TRBJ2-7 | - | TRBV7-2 | CASSLDPGLGAEQYF | TGTGCCAGCAGCTTAGATCCAGGGTTAGGCGCGGAGCAGTACTTC